The source of this TCR beta chain is a study of CD4 T cells in relation to SARS-CoV-2 and coronaviruses. The overall study: Controls used an HIV-1 Nef peptide pool or no peptide.

The repertoire was sequenced with immunoSEQ multiplex PCR; TCRdb's copy has only in-frame clones and lacks some. The sample has around 15,000 clones, 78% seen once; the top ten hold around 18%. CDR3 length: 17 residues. Trimming at V came to 6 bases and at J to 5 bases, leaving 15 bases not matched to a gene. Germline CDR1 reads MDHEN; CDR2 reads SYDVKM. CD4+ T cells from unexposed donors were obtained before the COVID-19 pandemic (2011-2018). Isolation of CD4+ T cells took place after less than twelve days in culture. This clone was counted a few times. The antigen remains undetermined. This rearrangement joins TRBV28 to TRBJ2-1, with 8 nucleotides matching TRBD2. The clonotype comes from a human donor in good health. The specimen was CD4+ T cells from PBMCs, cultured in vitro. CDR3 coding DNA: TGTGCCAGCAGGAACATCCCCGGGACTAGTGAGAACAATGAGCAGTTCTTC. As protein: CASRNIPGTSENNEQFF.